This TCR beta chain originates from a study of blood T cell repertoires in COVID-19. Overall study: COVID-19 samples from acute and convalescent phases originated in the United States, Italy and Spain.

Trimming removed 3 bases from V and 1 base from J, with 12 bases in between. The CDR3 sequence is 15 residues long. CDR1 SGHTA and CDR2 FQGNSA come from the germline V gene. Source study methods: Amplification from reference gene primers served as the basis for estimated nucleated cell counts. Only in-frame clones appear in the TCRdb table, and some are missing; sequencing was by immunoSEQ multiplex PCR. The DNA was the basis for D and trimming; V, J and clone size are from that table. Altogether approximately 190,000 clones are present, approximately 91% being singletons, with the ten largest covering roughly 6.2%.

The J gene is TRBJ1-1, the V gene TRBV7-2; D uncertain. The source is a woman aged 40 to 49 who had recovered from COVID-19. Material for sequencing was peripheral blood. This chain's CDR3 is CASSFSRAGNTEAFF. The CDR3 DNA sequence: TGTGCCAGCAGCTTCTCCCGTGCCGGGAACACTGAAGCTTTCTTT.